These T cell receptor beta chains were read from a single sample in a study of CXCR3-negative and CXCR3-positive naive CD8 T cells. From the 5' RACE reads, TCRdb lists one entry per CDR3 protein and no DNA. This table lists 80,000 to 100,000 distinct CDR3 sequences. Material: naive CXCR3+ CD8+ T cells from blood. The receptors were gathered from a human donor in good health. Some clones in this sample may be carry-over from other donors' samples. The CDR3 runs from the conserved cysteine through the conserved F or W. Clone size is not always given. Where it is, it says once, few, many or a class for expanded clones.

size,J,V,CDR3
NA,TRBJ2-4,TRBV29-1,CSVVLDGVGIQYF
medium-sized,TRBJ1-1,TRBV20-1,CSATRRDTEAFF
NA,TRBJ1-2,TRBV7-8,CASGSGQASKGYGYTF
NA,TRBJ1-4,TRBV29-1,CSGTGGYNEKLFF
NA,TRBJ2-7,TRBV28,CASSAVWRQGYEQYF
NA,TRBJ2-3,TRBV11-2,CASSSRLAGEIDTQYF
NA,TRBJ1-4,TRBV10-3,CAISDRGFETNEKLFF
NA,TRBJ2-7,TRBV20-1,CSGWGRESSYEQYF
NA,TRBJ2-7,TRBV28,CASSRDRAGYEQYF
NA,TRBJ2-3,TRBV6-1,CAGTLTGGRDTQYF
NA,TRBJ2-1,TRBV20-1,CSARETSGDYNEQFF
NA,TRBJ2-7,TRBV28,CATEEYGGDRYEQYF